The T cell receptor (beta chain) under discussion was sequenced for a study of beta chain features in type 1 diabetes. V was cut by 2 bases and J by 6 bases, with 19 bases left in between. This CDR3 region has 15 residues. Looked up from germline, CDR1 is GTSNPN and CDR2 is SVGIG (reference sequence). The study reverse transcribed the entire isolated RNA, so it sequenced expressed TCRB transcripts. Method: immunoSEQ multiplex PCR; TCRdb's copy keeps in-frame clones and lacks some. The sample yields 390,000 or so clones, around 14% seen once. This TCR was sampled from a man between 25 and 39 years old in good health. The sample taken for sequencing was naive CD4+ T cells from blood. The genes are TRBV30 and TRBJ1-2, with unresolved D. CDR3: CAWSFDLLRFDGYTF. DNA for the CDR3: TGTGCCTGGAGTTTCGATTTGTTAAGGTTCGATGGCTACACCTTC.